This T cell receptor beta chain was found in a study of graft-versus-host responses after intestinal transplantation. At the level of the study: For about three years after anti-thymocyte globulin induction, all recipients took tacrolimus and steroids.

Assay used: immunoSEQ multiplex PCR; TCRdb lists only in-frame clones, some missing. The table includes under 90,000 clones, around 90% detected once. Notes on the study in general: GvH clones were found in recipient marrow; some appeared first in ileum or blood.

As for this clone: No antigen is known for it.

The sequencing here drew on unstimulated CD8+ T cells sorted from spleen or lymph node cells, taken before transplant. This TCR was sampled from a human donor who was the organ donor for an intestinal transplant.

The CDR3 nucleotides read TGTGCCAGCAGCGAGGACAGTGAAAAACTGTTTTTT. It yields the protein CASSEDSEKLFF. The chain is built from TRBV9 and TRBJ1-4, with D possibly TRBD1 on 6 matching bases. This CDR3 contains 12 residues. Germline values: CDR1 SGDLS, CDR2 YYNGEE. V lost 3 bases and J lost 7, with 7 bases in between.